The clone carrying this T cell receptor (beta chain) was seen a few times. Its specificity is not known. The sample belongs to a study of T-cell reconstitution after alpha-beta-depleted transplantation in children. Broader study findings: Reported findings indicate that, about two months after transplant, alpha-beta T cells came from several hundred expanded clones, which were derived from non-depleted graft cells. One year after transplant, T-cell counts and diversity came mostly from newly produced T cells.

Germline CDR1 and CDR2: SGHRS and YFSETQ. The CDR3 extends over 15 amino acids. V dropped 4 bases and J dropped 5; count of bases not matched to a gene: 7. A TCRbeta library incorporating unique molecular identifiers was prepared. One entry per CDR3 protein results from TCRdb running MiXCR on the PCR reads. The repertoire holds some 130,000 distinct CDR3 sequences, with 8% to 10% as singletons. The chain combines TRBV5-1 with TRBJ2-7, with 12 bases lining up with TRBD2. The sequence derives from a girl under three years old who had a stem cell transplant for combined immunodeficiency, so the T cells may come from the graft donor. Sequencing used PBMCs, mostly from graft donor cells, obtained 180 days after TCRalphabeta/CD19-depleted stem cell transplant. The DNA of the CDR3 is TGCGCCAGCAGCAAGACTAGCGGGAGAGGTAACGAGCAGTACTTC. Encoded protein: CASSKTSGRGNEQYF. The full variable domain, rest sourced from reference TRBV5-1 and TRBJ2-7, is KAGVTQTPRYLIKTRGQQVTLSCSPISGHRSVSWYQQTPGQGLQFLFEYFSETQRNKGNFPGRFSGRQFSNSRSEMNVSTLELGDSALYLCASSKTSGRGNEQYFGPGTRLTVT.